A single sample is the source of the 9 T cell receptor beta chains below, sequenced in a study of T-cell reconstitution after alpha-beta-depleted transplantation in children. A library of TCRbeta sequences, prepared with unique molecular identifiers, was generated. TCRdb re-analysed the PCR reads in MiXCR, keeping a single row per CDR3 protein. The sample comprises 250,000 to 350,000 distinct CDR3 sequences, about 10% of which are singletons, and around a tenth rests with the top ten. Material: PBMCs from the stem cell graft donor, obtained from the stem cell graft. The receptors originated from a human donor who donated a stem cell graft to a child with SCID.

CDR3 DNA sequence: TGTGCCAGCAGTTTCGGGGGGAGTAATGGGTACGAGCAGTACTTC. The encoded protein is CASSFGGSNGYEQYF. The chain employs TRBV12-3 or TRBV12-4 and TRBJ2-7, with 7 bases fitting TRBD2. The CDR3 loop spans 15 amino acids. J was trimmed by 4 bases and V by 3 bases; bases with no gene match: 9.

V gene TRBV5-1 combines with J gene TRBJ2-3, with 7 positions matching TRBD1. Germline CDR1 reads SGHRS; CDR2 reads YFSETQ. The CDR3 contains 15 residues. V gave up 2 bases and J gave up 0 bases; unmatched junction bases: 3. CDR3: CASSFDRVSTDTQYF. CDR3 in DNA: TGCGCCAGCAGCTTCGACAGGGTCAGCACAGATACGCAGTATTTT.

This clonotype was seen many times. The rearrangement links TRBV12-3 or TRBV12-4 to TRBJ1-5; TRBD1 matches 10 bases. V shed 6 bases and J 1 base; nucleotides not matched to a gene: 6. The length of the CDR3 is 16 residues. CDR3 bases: TGTGCCAGCAGGGGACAGGGGTCAACCAGCAATCAGCCCCAGCATTTT. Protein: CASRGQGSTSNQPQHF.

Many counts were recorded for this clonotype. The CDR3 bases are TGCAGTGCTAGACCGCCTAGCACAGATACGCAGTATTTT. Translated: CSARPPSTDTQYF. The chain is built from TRBV20-1 and TRBJ2-3; no reliable D call. V lost 2 bases to trimming and J lost 0 bases, with 6 bases between them. Germline CDR1 reads DFQATT; CDR2 reads SNEGSKA (reference sequence). This CDR3 has 13 residues.

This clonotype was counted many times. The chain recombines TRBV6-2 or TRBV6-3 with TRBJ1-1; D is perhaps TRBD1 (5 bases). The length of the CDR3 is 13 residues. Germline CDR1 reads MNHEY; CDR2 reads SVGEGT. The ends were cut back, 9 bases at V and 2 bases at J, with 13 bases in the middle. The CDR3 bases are TGTGCCAGTGGGACTCCATTAAACACTGAAGCTTTCTTT. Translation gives CASGTPLNTEAFF.

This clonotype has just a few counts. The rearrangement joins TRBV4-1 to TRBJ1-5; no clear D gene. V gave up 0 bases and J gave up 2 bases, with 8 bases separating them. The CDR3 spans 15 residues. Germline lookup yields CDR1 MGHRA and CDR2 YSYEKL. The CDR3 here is CASSQDGLGNQPQHF. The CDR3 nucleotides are TGCGCCAGCAGCCAAGATGGATTGGGCAATCAGCCCCAGCATTTT.

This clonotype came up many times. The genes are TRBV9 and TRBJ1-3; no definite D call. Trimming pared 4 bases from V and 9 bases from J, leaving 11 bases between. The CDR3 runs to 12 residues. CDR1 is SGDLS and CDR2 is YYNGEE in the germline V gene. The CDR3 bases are TGTGCCAGCAGCCTAACACAGTCCACCATATATTTT. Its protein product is CASSLTQSTIYF.

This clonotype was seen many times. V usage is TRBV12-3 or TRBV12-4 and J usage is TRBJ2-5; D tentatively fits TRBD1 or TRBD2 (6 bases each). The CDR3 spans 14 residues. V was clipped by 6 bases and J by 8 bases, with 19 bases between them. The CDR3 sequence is CASRTGGEKLTQYF. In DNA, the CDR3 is TGTGCCAGCAGGACAGGAGGGGAAAAGCTAACCCAGTACTTC.

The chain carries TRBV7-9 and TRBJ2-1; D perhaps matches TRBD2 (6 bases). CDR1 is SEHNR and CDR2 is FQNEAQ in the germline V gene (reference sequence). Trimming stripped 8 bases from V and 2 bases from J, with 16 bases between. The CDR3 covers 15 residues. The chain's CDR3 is CASPPRGKPYNEQFF. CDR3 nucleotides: TGTGCCAGCCCCCCACGGGGGAAGCCCTACAATGAGCAGTTCTTC.